This record covers a single T cell receptor (beta chain). Its cognate antigen has yet to be identified. One base away there is no much larger clone; base qualities are not given. TCR CDR3 regions were amplified from genomic DNA by multiplex PCR using the deep immunoSEQ assay. Genomic DNA extracted from each cell subset was distributed evenly over all wells of several immunoSEQ 96-well plates, and each plate served as one replicate. For sorted subsets, each replicate PCR was loaded with roughly 190 ng genomic DNA, equivalent to 30,000 or so T cell genomes. Purified libraries were measured with a Qubit 3.0 fluorometer, size-checked on a Bioanalyzer 2100, and measured again with the KAPA Library Quantification kit. Every immunoSEQ 96-well plate was sequenced on a dedicated single-read 150-cycle Illumina NextSeq 550 flow cell. Turning to the authors' computational methods: The immunoSEQ output contained only junctional sequences without quality scores, so filtering could not match that applied to full-length reads. Sequences were annotated with PyIR, a Python wrapper for IgBLAST v1.9, using IMGT germline references to assign V/J genes and CDR3. Any read was removed if the V/J assignment was weak (E-value above 1e-6), the CDR3 was missing, or the read contained stop codons, out-of-frame junctions, or ambiguous translated residues. V3J clonotypes were defined as sequences sharing an identical inferred V gene, J gene, and CDR3 amino acid sequence. The percentage overlap between two repertoires was calculated by dividing the number of shared unique clonotypes by the size of the smaller repertoire. Repertoire richness was assessed with RTK rarefaction, the Chao1 estimator, and Recon v2.1 estimates of unobserved clonotypes. Generation probabilities were computed with OLGA for all TCRbeta clonotypes obtained by the gDNA method from several donors. Drawn from immuneACCESS, this table holds only the in-frame rearrangements with V and J called that TCRdb kept. Clones are partly lost; checked studies trace under half to an unresolved V gene and leave the rest unexplained. V and J calls and clone size are as listed in that table; D and trimming were resolved from the DNA. For this sample there are about 600,000 clones; roughly 97% appear just once. The ten largest clonotypes hold about 0.057% of the sample.

Relative to germline, V is 5 bases shorter and J is 5 bases shorter, with 13 bases between their ends. The CDR3 starts with the cysteine, ends with the phenylalanine, and has 14 residues. The only DNA kept is the CDR3, 42 bases in frame from the first base. Reading the germline V gene gives CDR1 MDHEN and CDR2 SYDVKM. The data stem from a study of shared clonotypes between healthy human individuals (dated by TCRdb to 2018 to 2021). General notes on the study: A couple of women and a few men aged 18 to 49 years were included in the cohort. To increase sequencing depth and limit assay-specific biases, TCR repertoire library preparation and sequencing were carried out by different laboratories using diverse techniques. To estimate repertoire size and how much clonotypes are shared between individuals, the study performed deep sequencing of blood TCR repertoires from a handful of healthy adults. For each donor, CD4 naive and CD4 memory were each run on three plates, CD8 naive on two plates, and CD8 memory on one plate. Per donor, leukapheresis produced somewhere between about 0.85 and 9.5 billion PBMCs. Broad study findings and their caveats: Because the study included only a small number of donors, the genetic and exposure-history diversity represented was limited. Sampling was limited to blood, and TCR repertoires in tissue likely differ from TCR repertoires in blood. Approximately 5% of naive CD4, around 3.6% of naive CD8, around 2.3% of memory CD4, and less than 0.45% of memory CD8 clonotypes were shared across several donors. Compared with non-shared clonotypes, clonotypes shared by all four sorted-subset donors had higher generation probabilities. Based on pairwise subsampling, the degree of clonotype sharing among donors was expected to be affected by sequencing depth. Naive subsets generally had larger estimated clonotype richness than memory subsets did. Rarefaction of sorted-subset datasets indicated incomplete sequencing despite the large sequencing depth.

Donors were healthy HIV-negative adults with no recently reported acute infections or vaccinations. Every donor was a Caucasian adult residing in Nashville, Tennessee, USA. CD4+ T cells were enriched through magnetic negative selection, after which naive cells were positively selected on CD45RA and the remaining negative fraction served as the memory subset. Blood was collected by leukapheresis, and PBMCs were isolated by Ficoll-Histopaque density gradient centrifugation and then cryopreserved in liquid nitrogen vapor phase. Purity and quantity of every magnetically sorted T cell population were checked by analytical flow cytometry. From each sorted fraction, genomic DNA was isolated and quantified by UV absorbance on a Nanodrop 2000c.

The sequence derives from a woman in her twenties or thirties in good health. In this chain, TRBV28 is recombined with TRBJ2-1, and possibly TRBD1, on 5 matching bases. Sequenced input: naive CD4+ T cells sorted from blood. The sample's cell subset or site, from its label and the paper: CD45RA+ positively selected. DNA sequence: TGTGCCAGCAGTCTCTGGCAGGGAAACAATGAGCAGTTCTTC. This sequence encodes CASSLWQGNNEQFF.